This entry describes one T cell receptor (beta chain). The entry originates in a study of naive and memory T cell subsets. Alpha and beta libraries were amplified separately from the second PCR onward. Effector memory cells were sorted as CD45RA-CD27-, EMRA cells as CD45RA+CD27-. V was clipped by 7 bases and J by 3 bases, with 7 bases between them. This CDR3 is 12 amino acids long. Germline V gene lookup returns CDR1 MGHDK and CDR2 SYGVNS. Both TRBC1 and TRBC2 were covered by a beta constant-region primer of two equimolar oligonucleotides. Four rounds of PCR amplified the ligated cDNA using nested alpha and beta constant-region primers plus SP2. A 12-nucleotide UMI and the SP2 primer were added to the cDNA 3' end by oligonucleotide ligation. From the UMI-ligation and nested PCR reads, TCRdb called clonotypes with MiXCR, one entry per CDR3 protein. This table has tens of thousands of distinct CDR3 sequences, about 18% appearing once.

Sample: effector memory CD4+ T cells from blood. Regarding subset: effector memory, CD45RA- CD27-. This chain uses TRBV25-1 with TRBJ2-1; D not certain. This TCR came from a human donor in good health. The DNA of the CDR3 is TGTGCCAGCAAATGGGTCTACAATGAGCAGTTCTTC. Encoded protein: CASKWVYNEQFF.